These T cell receptor beta chains were read from a single sample in a study of blood T cell repertoires in COVID-19. The repertoire was sequenced with immunoSEQ multiplex PCR; TCRdb's copy has only in-frame clones and lacks some. The repertoire consists of roughly 120,000 clones, with about two thirds occurring once and the leading ten covering more than 0.65%. The material sequenced was peripheral blood. The receptors were sampled from a human donor with acute or convalescent COVID-19. The donor label of this sample is uncertain. Each CDR3 is given with its conserved first and last residue. A D gene is named only where the DNA matches it firmly. The size field is filled for only some rows; it gives once, few, many or a size class.

cdr3_aa cdr3_nt j_call d_call clone_size v_call cdr3_length
CASSISLTGGYEQYF TGTGCCAGTAGTATCTCCCTGACAGGGGGCTACGAGCAGTACTTC TRBJ2-7 TRBD1 NA TRBV19 15
CASSFAPSARAIVYEQYF TGTGCCAGCAGCTTCGCCCCATCGGCCAGGGCTATAGTCTACGAGCAGTACTTC TRBJ2-7 NA NA TRBV7-2 18
CASSLLGSDSEFADTQYF TGTGCCAGCAGCCTACTTGGCTCCGACAGTGAATTTGCAGATACGCAGTATTTT TRBJ2-3 NA once TRBV5-4 18
CASSVGQGWRSPLHF TGTGCCAGCAGCGTAGGACAGGGATGGCGATCACCCCTCCACTTT TRBJ1-6 TRBD1 few TRBV9 15
CASSYPPPGEAFF TGTGCCAGCAGTTACCCCCCCCCGGGGGAAGCTTTCTTT TRBJ1-1 NA NA TRBV12-3/TRBV12-4 13
CASIPQRGSYNEQFF TGTGCCAGTATCCCTCAACGGGGGAGCTACAATGAGCAGTTCTTC TRBJ2-1 NA NA TRBV19 15
CASSGAGGTDTQYF TGTGCCAGCAGCGGAGCAGGGGGCACAGATACGCAGTATTTT TRBJ2-3 NA NA TRBV11-3 14
CASSMAGTANYGYTF TGTGCCAGTAGTATGGCCGGGACAGCTAACTATGGCTACACCTTC TRBJ1-2 TRBD1 NA TRBV19 15
CAISLTGGKNTEAFF TGTGCCATCAGCCTTACAGGGGGTAAGAACACTGAAGCTTTCTTT TRBJ1-1 TRBD1 NA TRBV10-3 15
CATSDLTGNYGYTF TGTGCCACCAGTGACCTAACGGGGAACTATGGCTACACCTTC TRBJ1-2 NA NA TRBV24-1 14
CASSSRDRGVANQPQHF TGTGCCAGCAGCTCCCGGGACAGGGGAGTCGCCAATCAGCCCCAGCATTTT TRBJ1-5 TRBD1 NA TRBV5-6 17
CASSPTGDYGYTF TGTGCCAGCTCACCGACAGGGGACTATGGCTACACCTTC TRBJ1-2 TRBD1 NA TRBV18 13
CASSLRQGNSPLHF TGTGCCAGCAGCTTAAGGCAGGGAAATTCACCCCTCCACTTT TRBJ1-6 NA NA TRBV7-9 14
CASSRQGGSGNTIYF TGTGCCAGTAGCAGACAGGGGGGTTCTGGAAACACCATATATTTT TRBJ1-3 TRBD1 few TRBV19 15
CASSGRRDGRNLYGYTF TGTGCCAGCAGTGGAAGGAGGGACGGACGAAATCTCTATGGCTACACCTTC TRBJ1-2 NA NA TRBV6-1 17
CASTSVLTVTDTQYF TGTGCCAGCACCTCCGTTTTGACAGTCACAGATACGCAGTATTTT TRBJ2-3 NA NA TRBV7-9 15
CASRRTGTGANVLTF TGTGCCAGCAGACGTACAGGGACTGGGGCCAACGTCCTGACTTTC TRBJ2-6 NA NA TRBV6-4 15
CSLGGGFTDTQYF TGCAGCCTGGGAGGGGGGTTTACAGATACGCAGTATTTT TRBJ2-3 NA NA TRBV29-1 13
CASSRSGAETQYF TGTGCCAGCAGCCGTAGCGGGGCTGAGACCCAGTACTTC TRBJ2-5 TRBD2 NA TRBV3-1/TRBV3-2 13